This T cell receptor beta chain was captured in a study of cytomegalovirus exposure and HLA in healthy donors. Note on this clone: Its antigen is not known.

Points from the study as a whole: The presence/absence work took it that sequencing depth was about the same across donors. Follow-up analysis seemed to connect common viral pathogens with several of the most significant clusters identified. Only CMV serostatus was available as immune exposure information.

PCR amplification relied on 60 Vbeta primers (plus 13 Jbeta primers). The table came from immunoSEQ multiplex PCR; TCRdb's copy has only in-frame clones and leaves some out. The sample shows about 110,000 clones, 55% to 70% of them seen only once. Donors showed nominal health when sampled, although they likely had unrecorded immune exposures. Trimming shortened V by 10 bases and J by 4 bases, and 13 bases separated the two germline ends. This CDR3 is 12 amino acids long. Germline CDR1 and CDR2: MNHNS and SASEGT. This receptor was identified in a woman between 25 and 40 years old in good health and CMV-seronegative. Sequenced: PBMCs. The chain combines TRBV6-1 with TRBJ1-2, with a possible D match to TRBD1 (6 bases). The CDR3 here is CANTDRSYGYTF. The CDR3 coding sequence is TGTGCCAACACCGACAGGTCCTATGGCTACACCTTC.